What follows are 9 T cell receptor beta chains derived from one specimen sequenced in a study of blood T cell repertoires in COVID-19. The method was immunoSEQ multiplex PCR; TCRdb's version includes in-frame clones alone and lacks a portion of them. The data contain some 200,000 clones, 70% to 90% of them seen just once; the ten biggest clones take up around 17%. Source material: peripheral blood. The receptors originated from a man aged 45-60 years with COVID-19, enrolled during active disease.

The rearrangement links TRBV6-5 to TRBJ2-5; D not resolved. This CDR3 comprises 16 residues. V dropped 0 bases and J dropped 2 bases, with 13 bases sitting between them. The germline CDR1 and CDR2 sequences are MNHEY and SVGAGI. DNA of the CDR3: TGTGCCAGCAGTTACTCGTTCACAGCTCAACAAGAGACCCAGTACTTC. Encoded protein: CASSYSFTAQQETQYF.

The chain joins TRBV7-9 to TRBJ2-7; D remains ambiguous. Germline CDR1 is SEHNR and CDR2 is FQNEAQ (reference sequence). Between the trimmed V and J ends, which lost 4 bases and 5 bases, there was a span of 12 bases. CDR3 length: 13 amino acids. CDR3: CASSSYSTNEQYF. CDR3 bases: TGTGCCAGCAGCTCTTACAGTACCAACGAGCAGTACTTC.

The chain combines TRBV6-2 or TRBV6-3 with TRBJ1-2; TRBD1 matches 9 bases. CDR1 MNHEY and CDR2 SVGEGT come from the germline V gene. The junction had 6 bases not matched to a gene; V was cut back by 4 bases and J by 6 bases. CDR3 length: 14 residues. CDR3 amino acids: CASSSGQGSDGYTF. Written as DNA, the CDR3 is TGTGCCAGCAGTTCGGGACAGGGTTCGGATGGCTACACCTTC.

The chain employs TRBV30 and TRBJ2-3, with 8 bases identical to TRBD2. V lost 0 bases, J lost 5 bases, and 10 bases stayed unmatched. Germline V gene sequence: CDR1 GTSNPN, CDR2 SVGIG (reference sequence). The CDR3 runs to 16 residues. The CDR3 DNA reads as TGTGCCTGGAGTGTACGCGGGCGGGGGGCCCAAGATACGCAGTATTTT. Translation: CAWSVRGRGAQDTQYF.

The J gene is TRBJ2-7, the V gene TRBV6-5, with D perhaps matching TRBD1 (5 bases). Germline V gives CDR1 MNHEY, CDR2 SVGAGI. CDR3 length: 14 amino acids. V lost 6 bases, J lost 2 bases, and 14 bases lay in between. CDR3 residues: CASRAQGAAYEQYF. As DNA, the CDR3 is TGTGCCAGCAGGGCCCAAGGGGCCGCCTACGAGCAGTACTTC.

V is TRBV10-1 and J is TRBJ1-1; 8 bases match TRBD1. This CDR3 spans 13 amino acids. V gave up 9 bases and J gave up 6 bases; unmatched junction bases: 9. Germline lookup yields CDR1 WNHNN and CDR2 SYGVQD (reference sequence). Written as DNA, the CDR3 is TGCGCCAGTCAGCAGATACAGGGGGCTGAAGCTTTCTTT. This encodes CASQQIQGAEAFF.

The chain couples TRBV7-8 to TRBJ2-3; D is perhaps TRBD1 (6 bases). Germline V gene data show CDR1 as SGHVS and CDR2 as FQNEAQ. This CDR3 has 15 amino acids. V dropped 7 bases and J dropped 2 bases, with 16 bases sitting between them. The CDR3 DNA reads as TGTGCCAGCACCCCAACGACAGGAGTCACAGATACGCAGTATTTT. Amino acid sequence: CASTPTTGVTDTQYF. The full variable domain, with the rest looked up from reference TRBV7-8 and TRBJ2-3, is GAGVSQSPRYKVAKRGQDVALRCDPISGHVSLFWYQQALGQGPEFLTYFQNEAQLDKSGLPSDRFFAERPEGSVSTLKIQRTQQEDSAVYLCASTPTTGVTDTQYFGPGTRLTVL.

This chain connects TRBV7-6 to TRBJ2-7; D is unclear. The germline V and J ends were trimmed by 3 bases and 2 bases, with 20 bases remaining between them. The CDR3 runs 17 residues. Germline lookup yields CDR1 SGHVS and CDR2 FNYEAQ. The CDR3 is CASSLSGPNDLTYEQYF. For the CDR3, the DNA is TGTGCCAGCAGCTTGAGTGGGCCGAACGATCTAACCTACGAGCAGTACTTC. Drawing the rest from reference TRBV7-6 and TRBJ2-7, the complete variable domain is GAGVSQSPRYKVTKRGQDVALRCDPISGHVSLYWYRQALGQGPEFLTYFNYEAQQDKSGLPNDRFSAERPEGSISTLTIQRTEQRDSAMYRCASSLSGPNDLTYEQYFGPGTRLTVT.

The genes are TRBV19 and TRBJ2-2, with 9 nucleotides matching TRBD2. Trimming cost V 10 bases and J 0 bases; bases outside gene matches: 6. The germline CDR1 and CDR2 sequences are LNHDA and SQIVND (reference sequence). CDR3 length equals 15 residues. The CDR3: CATWTSVANTGELFF. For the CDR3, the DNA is TGTGCCACCTGGACTAGCGTTGCGAACACCGGGGAGCTGTTTTTT.